The next 24 T cell receptor beta chains were all read from a single sample in a study of T cell clonotyping in hematopoietic cell transplantation. Clones were read by immunoSEQ multiplex PCR, and TCRdb kept only the in-frame ones, dropping some. The sample holds approximately 8,500 clones, roughly 76% seen once. Material: peripheral blood mononuclear cells, obtained 180 days after allogeneic stem cell transplant. Source of these receptors: a female patient aged 50-59 years who had an allogeneic stem cell transplant from an unrelated donor, so the T cells may come from the graft donor. Some clones in this sample may be carry-over from other donors' samples.

This chain uses TRBV25-1 with TRBJ2-1, with D maybe TRBD1 (6 bases). Trimming left V 6 bases short and J 2 bases short, with 8 bases between. Looked up from germline, CDR1 is MGHDK and CDR2 is SYGVNS. This CDR3 has 13 amino acids. DNA for the CDR3: TGTGCCAGCAGCCGGGACACCTACAATGAGCAGTTCTTC. It yields the protein CASSRDTYNEQFF.

This clone turned up a few times. The CDR3 coding sequence is TGTGCCAGCAGCTTTGCCTCAGGGTCCTATGGCTACACCTTC. Its protein product is CASSFASGSYGYTF. The genes are TRBV9 and TRBJ1-2; tentative D call: TRBD1 (5 bases). CDR3 size: 14 residues. Per the germline V gene, CDR1 is SGDLS and CDR2 is YYNGEE. V lost 4 bases and J 4 bases, leaving 14 bases between the germline ends.

This sequence joins TRBV7-2 and TRBJ2-7; D is possibly TRBD2 (6 bases). V was cut by 0 bases and J by 13 bases, with 19 bases left in between. The germline CDR1 and CDR2 sequences are SGHTA and FQGNSA. The CDR3 runs to 14 residues. CDR3 residues: CASSLALRRAGQYF. The CDR3 DNA is TGTGCCAGCAGCTTAGCGCTGAGGAGGGCGGGGCAATACTTC.

This rearrangement joins TRBV2 to TRBJ1-2, with D perhaps matching TRBD1 (5 bases). The CDR3 contains 13 residues. CDR1 and CDR2 (germline): SNHLY, FYNNEI. Trimming left V 0 bases short and J 4 bases short, with 6 bases between. The CDR3: CASSEAQGYGYTF. CDR3 nucleotides: TGTGCCAGCAGTGAAGCCCAGGGCTATGGCTACACCTTC.

The chain uses TRBV28 and TRBJ1-5, with a tentative D call TRBD1 (6 bases). Trimming stripped 7 bases from V and 8 bases from J, with 21 bases between. Germline V gene sequence: CDR1 MDHEN, CDR2 SYDVKM. There are 15 residues in the CDR3. In DNA form, the CDR3 reads TGTGCCAGCACTCCCGTAGGGGGTTCCTGGGAGCCCCAGCATTTT. It translates to CASTPVGGSWEPQHF.

V is TRBV5-1 and J is TRBJ1-1; D may be TRBD1 (6 bases). Germline V gene data show CDR1 as SGHRS and CDR2 as YFSETQ. This CDR3 contains 16 residues. V lost 3 bases, J lost 3 bases, and 18 bases lay in between. CDR3 DNA sequence: TGCGCCAGCAGCTCGCAGTCGGGGGGCACGTACACTGAAGCTTTCTTT. Translating it yields CASSSQSGGTYTEAFF.

The chain uses TRBV28 and TRBJ2-7; D might be TRBD1 or TRBD2, each matching 5 bases. CDR3 size: 15 residues. CDR1 MDHEN and CDR2 SYDVKM come from the germline V gene. Deletions cut 5 bases from V and 0 bases from J, with 14 bases between. CDR3 nucleotides: TGTGCCAGCAGTCCCTGGGGGTCCAGCTCCTACGAGCAGTACTTC. Its translation is CASSPWGSSSYEQYF.

V gene TRBV7-6 combines with J gene TRBJ2-5; D is undetermined. V was cut by 2 bases and J by 7 bases, with 20 bases left in between. CDR3 length: 16 residues. The V gene's germline CDR1 is SGHVS and CDR2 FNYEAQ. The chain's CDR3 is CASSLPSPESHGTQYF. CDR3 nucleotides: TGTGCCAGCAGCTTACCGAGTCCCGAATCACACGGGACCCAGTACTTC.

The chain couples TRBV7-2 to TRBJ1-2; 7 bases align to TRBD1. There are 16 residues in the CDR3. Germline V CDR1 and CDR2: SGHTA, FQGNSA. V shed 3 bases and J 4 bases; nucleotides not matched to a gene: 11. The CDR3, as DNA: TGTGCCAGCAGCTTGGCACGGGACAGCAGATCCTATGGCTACACCTTC. Protein product: CASSLARDSRSYGYTF.

The chain carries TRBV4-3 and TRBJ2-2; perhaps TRBD2 as D (5 bases). The CDR3 is 15 amino acids. CDR1 and CDR2 from the germline V gene are LGHNA and YSLEER. V lost 2 bases to trimming and J lost 1 base, with 8 bases between them. Written as DNA, the CDR3 is TGCGCCAGCAGCCAAAGCGGCGGGAACACCGGGGAGCTGTTTTTT. This gives the protein CASSQSGGNTGELFF.

In regard to this clone: A junction end diverges from the germline sequence, so it may reflect a read error. The gene calls are TRBV5-1 and TRBJ1-1, with D unclear. The CDR3 is made up of 13 amino acids. The germline V gene encodes CDR1 SGHRS and CDR2 YFSETQ. The CDR3 spells CASTLGRNTEAFF. The CDR3 coding sequence is TGCGCCAGCACCTTGGGGAGGAACACTGAAGCTTTCTTT.

J is TRBJ1-5 and V is TRBV7-6; D gene unclear. The CDR3 extends over 15 amino acids. V was trimmed by 3 bases and J by 3 bases, leaving 12 bases between them. Germline assignment: CDR1 SGHVS and CDR2 FNYEAQ. The CDR3 protein is CASSFHKGNNQPQHF. CDR3 nucleotides: TGTGCCAGCAGCTTTCATAAGGGAAACAATCAGCCCCAGCATTTT.

The J gene is TRBJ1-4, the V gene TRBV4-1; no clear D. Per germline, CDR1 MGHRA and CDR2 YSYEKL. Trimming shortened V by 0 bases and J by 6 bases, and 5 bases separated the two germline ends. This CDR3 spans 13 amino acids. CDR3 sequence: CASSQERHEKLFF. For the CDR3, the DNA is TGCGCCAGCAGCCAAGAAAGGCATGAAAAACTGTTTTTT.

The chain is built from TRBV11-2 and TRBJ2-2; 11 bases agree with TRBD1. The CDR3 extends over 17 amino acids. CDR1 and CDR2 (germline): SGHAT, FQNNGV. V lost 4 bases to trimming and J lost 1 base; unmatched junction nucleotides: 5. The CDR3 protein is CASSSGQGALNTGELFF. In DNA form, the CDR3 reads TGTGCCAGCAGCTCCGGACAGGGGGCCCTGAACACCGGGGAGCTGTTTTTT.

The gene calls are TRBV19 and TRBJ2-7; 8 bases agree with TRBD1. The CDR3 is made up of 15 amino acids. The germline gives CDR1 LNHDA, CDR2 SQIVND (reference sequence). V lost 3 bases to trimming and J lost 1 base; unmatched junction nucleotides: 5. CDR3 amino acids: CASSMAGQASYEQYF. The CDR3 region has the DNA TGTGCCAGTAGTATGGCGGGACAGGCTTCCTACGAGCAGTACTTC.

The chain has TRBV6-6 and TRBJ2-7; D is undetermined. CDR3 length equals 11 residues. Looked up from germline, CDR1 is MNHNY and CDR2 is SVGAGI (reference sequence). V was trimmed by 6 bases and J by 1 base, leaving 4 bases between them. This CDR3 reads CASSPSYEQYF. CDR3 nucleotide sequence: TGTGCCAGCAGCCCATCCTACGAGCAGTACTTC.

The chain has TRBV11-2 and TRBJ2-7; either TRBD1 or TRBD2 may fit D (5 bases each). Trimming took off 0 bases at V and 2 bases at J, with 11 bases between the two ends. Germline CDR1 and CDR2: SGHAT and FQNNGV. This CDR3 has 15 residues. In nucleotides, the CDR3 is TGTGCCAGCAGCTTAGATCGGGACCTACCCTACGAGCAGTACTTC. Translated, it gives CASSLDRDLPYEQYF.

V gene TRBV5-4 combines with J gene TRBJ2-7, with 7 bases matching TRBD1. The CDR3 contains 15 residues. The germline gives CDR1 SGHNT, CDR2 YYREEE (reference sequence). Trimming cost V 3 bases and J 3 bases; bases outside gene matches: 9. The CDR3, as DNA: TGTGCCAGCAGCTCCACCGGGACAGCCATCTACGAGCAGTACTTC. Its protein product is CASSSTGTAIYEQYF.

This clone was counted once. The rearrangement links TRBV2 to TRBJ2-1; possibly TRBD2 for D (6 bases). This CDR3 comprises 16 residues. Looked up from germline, CDR1 is SNHLY and CDR2 is FYNNEI. V was shortened by 5 bases and J by 6 bases, with 20 bases between the two germline ends. CDR3 DNA sequence: TGTGCCAGCAGTTCCCTAACGGGAGCCTCAACCAATGAGCAGTTCTTC. Encoded protein: CASSSLTGASTNEQFF. Full variable domain (outside the CDR3, taken from reference TRBV2 and TRBJ2-1): EPEVTQTPSHQVTQMGQEVILRCVPISNHLYFYWYRQILGQKVEFLVSFYNNEISEKSEIFDDQFSVERPDGSNFTLKIRSTKLEDSAMYFCASSSLTGASTNEQFFGPGTRLTVL.

The rearrangement links TRBV2 to TRBJ2-7; 7 nucleotides align to TRBD2. The V gene's germline CDR1 is SNHLY and CDR2 FYNNEI. With 0 bases clipped from V and 4 bases from J, the junction kept 6 bases outside the gene matches. The CDR3 spans 15 residues. For the CDR3, the DNA is TGTGCCAGCAGTGAAGCTTTGGGACTAACATACGAGCAGTACTTC. Amino acid sequence: CASSEALGLTYEQYF.

The V call is TRBV5-2, the J call TRBJ1-2. TRBV5-2 is a recognized pseudogene. There are 14 residues in the CDR3. CDR3 sequence reads: CASKEKRKTYGYTF. The CDR3 DNA sequence: TGTGCCAGCAAGGAAAAACGAAAGACCTATGGCTACACCTTC.

The chain joins TRBV30 to TRBJ1-5; TRBD1 might be the D (6 bases). Looked up from germline, CDR1 is GTSNPN and CDR2 is SVGIG (reference sequence). Trimming removed 0 bases from V and 2 bases from J, with 17 bases in between. The CDR3 loop spans 17 amino acids. DNA for the CDR3: TGTGCCTGGAGTGTAGAAAGGGGGAGTATGGGCAATCAGCCCCAGCATTTT. It translates to CAWSVERGSMGNQPQHF.

This rearrangement joins TRBV29-1 to TRBJ2-7; 8 bases map to TRBD1. Per the germline V gene, CDR1 is SQVTM and CDR2 is ANQGSEA. The CDR3 covers 14 residues. V was clipped by 5 bases and J by 2 bases; unmatched bases: 8. The chain's CDR3 is CSVWGTGITYEQYF. The DNA for the CDR3 is TGCAGCGTTTGGGGGACAGGAATCACCTACGAGCAGTACTTC.

The CDR3 DNA reads TGCGCCAGCAGCCCTTATTCCCCCTACGAGCAGTACTTC. This gives the protein CASSPYSPYEQYF. This chain connects TRBV5-1 to TRBJ2-7; no reliable D call. The CDR3 covers 13 residues. Trimming removed 4 bases at V and 2 bases at J, with 10 bases between. Germline CDR1 SGHRS, CDR2 YFSETQ.